These T cell receptor beta chains were read from a single sample in a study of blood T cell repertoires in COVID-19. The repertoire was sequenced with immunoSEQ multiplex PCR; TCRdb's copy has only in-frame clones and lacks some. This table has approximately 500,000 clones, approximately 88% appearing once. The sample consisted of peripheral blood. These TCRs come from a woman between 45 and 60 years old with COVID-19, enrolled during active disease. The CDR3 runs from the conserved cysteine through the conserved F or W. The D gene is left open where the match is weak.

J,V,D,DNA,CDR3
TRBJ2-1,TRBV10-1,-,TGCGCCCTCCAGGAGGAGGGGTTCAATGAGCAGTTCTTC,CALQEEGFNEQFF
TRBJ1-3,TRBV18,-,TGTGCCAGCTCACCGAAAGGGGATGGAAACACCATATATTTT,CASSPKGDGNTIYF
TRBJ2-3,TRBV7-8,-,TGTGCCAGCAGCTTAACAGGGAAAAATACGCAGTATTTT,CASSLTGKNTQYF
TRBJ2-1,TRBV5-1,-,TGCGCCAGCAGCTTGGAGGAGGGACTCGACTACAATGAGCAGTTCTTC,CASSLEEGLDYNEQFF
TRBJ2-5,TRBV12-3/TRBV12-4,-,TGTGCCAGCAGCCCCGGCGGGGTGGGGACCCAGTACTTC,CASSPGGVGTQYF
TRBJ1-1,TRBV5-5,-,TGTGCCAGCAGCTTGACCCCGGGACTTGGCAGGACTGAAGCTTTCTTT,CASSLTPGLGRTEAFF
TRBJ1-5,TRBV4-1,TRBD1,TGCGCCAGCAGCCAAGATCTATCGAGGACAGGGGGTTTTAATCAGCCCCAGCATTTT,CASSQDLSRTGGFNQPQHF
TRBJ1-3,TRBV30,-,TGTGCCTGGACCGCGGGGGGGGCCGGAAACACCATATATTTT,CAWTAGGAGNTIYF
TRBJ2-2,TRBV24-1,-,TGTGCCACCAGTGATTTAGGAGAGGTTCGGCTGTTTTTT,CATSDLGEVRLFF
TRBJ1-5,TRBV30,-,TGTGCCTGGAGACAGCCTTTCGGATTTAATCAGCCCCAGCATTTT,CAWRQPFGFNQPQHF